This entry lists 8 T cell receptor beta chains sequenced from one sample in a study of response to subunit inactivated influenza vaccine. TCRdb processed the RT-PCR reads anew with MiXCR; each CDR3 protein has one entry. This table holds roughly 700,000 distinct CDR3 sequences, approximately 15% found once. The sample here was PBMCs from blood, taken approximately 15 days before vaccination. Source of these receptors: a middle-aged man who received an inactivated influenza vaccine.

This clonotype was seen at least ten times. This chain connects TRBV27 to TRBJ2-3; TRBD1 matches at 9 bases. Germline V lookup: CDR1 MNHEY, CDR2 SMNVEV (reference sequence). The V and J ends lost 5 bases and 7 bases, in that order; junction bases with no gene match: 7. The CDR3 has 14 amino acids. CDR3 in amino acids: CASSRTGEGNTQYF. CDR3 in DNA: TGTGCCAGCAGTAGGACAGGGGAGGGCAATACGCAGTATTTT.

The rearrangement joins TRBV7-9 to TRBJ1-2; a possible D gene is TRBD1 (6 bases). In germline, CDR1 is SEHNR, CDR2 FQNEAQ (reference sequence). The CDR3 has 15 amino acids. The V end was cut by 3 bases, the J end by 2 bases, with 13 bases between. CDR3 coding DNA: TGTGCCAGCAGCTTTTCAAGGGGGGCGAACTATGGCTACACCTTC. This translates into CASSFSRGANYGYTF.

The chain joins TRBV20-1 to TRBJ2-3, with TRBD2 matching 13 bases. Trimming at V came to 3 bases and at J to 6 bases, leaving 6 bases not matched to a gene. The V gene's germline CDR1 is DFQATT and CDR2 SNEGSKA (reference sequence). This CDR3 comprises 15 residues. The CDR3 sequence is CSASRLAGGRDTQYF. Here the CDR3 DNA reads TGCAGTGCTAGCAGACTAGCGGGGGGCCGCGATACGCAGTATTTT.

V usage is TRBV9 and J usage is TRBJ2-1, with D possibly called TRBD1 or TRBD2 (5 bases each). Germline CDR1 SGDLS, CDR2 YYNGEE. Trimming shortened V by 0 bases and J by 8 bases, and 9 bases separated the two germline ends. CDR3 length: 13 residues. In DNA form, the CDR3 reads TGTGCCAGCAGCGTAGCGAGGGACGATGAGCAGTTCTTC. Encoded protein: CASSVARDDEQFF. Complete variable domain (other parts from reference TRBV9 and TRBJ2-1): DSGVTQTPKHLITATGQRVTLRCSPRSGDLSVYWYQQSLDQGLQFLIQYYNGEERAKGNILERFSAQQFPDLHSELNLSSLELGDSALYFCASSVARDDEQFFGPGTRLTVL.

In this sample, this clonotype turned up a few times. V usage is TRBV4-3 and J usage is TRBJ2-7, with D possibly TRBD1 on 6 matching bases. The germline CDR1 and CDR2 sequences are LGHNA and YSLEER. The CDR3 is 13 residues long. The V end was cut by 3 bases, the J end by 5 bases, with 11 bases between. The DNA of the CDR3 is TGCGCCAGCAGCCATGTACAGGGCCACGAGCAGTACTTC. As protein: CASSHVQGHEQYF.

The genes are TRBV5-5 and TRBJ2-1; the D gene is possibly TRBD2 (6 bases). Trimming took off 4 bases at V and 0 bases at J, with 11 bases between the two ends. This CDR3 is 15 amino acids long. Germline V lookup: CDR1 SGHKS, CDR2 YYEKEE (reference sequence). The CDR3 DNA is TGTGCCAGCAGCCCGCGGGGAACCTCCTACAATGAGCAGTTCTTC. Translating it yields CASSPRGTSYNEQFF.

The CDR3 DNA is TGTGCCAGCACTAACGGGGGGTCTGGGGCCAACGTCCTGACTTTC. Amino acid sequence: CASTNGGSGANVLTF. This rearrangement joins TRBV28 to TRBJ2-6; 7 bases map to TRBD2. The CDR3 contains 15 residues. The junction had 4 bases not matched to a gene; V was cut back by 7 bases and J by 1 base. CDR1 is MDHEN, CDR2 SYDVKM, per germline.

This clonotype was detected many times. J is TRBJ2-7 and V is TRBV5-1, with no clear D. CDR3 length: 12 residues. The V gene lost 5 bases and the J gene lost 5 bases, with 11 bases spanning the gap. Germline V CDR1 and CDR2: SGHRS, YFSETQ. The CDR3 DNA is TGCGCCAGCAGAGGTTCGGCTAACGAGCAGTACTTC. Protein product: CASRGSANEQYF.